Listed here are 27 T cell receptor beta chains from one sample, sequenced in a study of blood T cells in healthy people across ages. The second PCR ran about 6 to 11 cycles with a sample-barcoded 5' primer and J-beta primers. Using its own MiXCR run on the 5' RACE reads, TCRdb lists one record per CDR3 protein. This table has roughly 1.6 million distinct CDR3 sequences, roughly 32% appearing once. Sample: blood. The source is a woman under 40 in good health.

The gene calls are TRBV4-2 and TRBJ2-1; D not certain. The V gene's germline CDR1 is LGHNA and CDR2 YNFKEQ. The CDR3 has 13 amino acids. Trimming pared 4 bases from V and 8 bases from J, leaving 12 bases between. CDR3: CASSPYTGHEQFF. DNA for the CDR3: TGTGCCAGCAGCCCATATACGGGCCATGAGCAGTTCTTC.

This clonotype was seen just once. The chain recombines TRBV27 with TRBJ1-1; no definite D call. V gave up 8 bases and J gave up 1 base, with 11 bases separating them. Germline V gene data show CDR1 as MNHEY and CDR2 as SMNVEV (reference sequence). The length of the CDR3 is 13 residues. CDR3 region: CASHLAANTEAFF. In nucleotides, the CDR3 is TGTGCCAGCCACTTGGCAGCGAACACTGAAGCTTTCTTT.

The rearrangement uses TRBV10-3 and TRBJ1-2, with D maybe TRBD1 (5 bases). The V end lost 6 bases, the J end lost 6 bases, and 11 bases lay between the germline ends. The CDR3 runs 12 residues. Per the germline V gene, CDR1 is ENHRY and CDR2 is SYGVKD. The CDR3 DNA follows: TGTGCCATCAGGCTTGGGGGAGATGGCTACACCTTC. This codes for CAIRLGGDGYTF.

The J gene is TRBJ1-2, the V gene TRBV7-3; TRBD1 agrees at 10 bases. V lost 4 bases to trimming and J lost 7 bases; unmatched junction nucleotides: 3. Germline V gene sequence: CDR1 SGHTA, CDR2 FQGTGA. The CDR3 runs to 13 residues. The CDR3 sequence is CASSYGQGGGYTF. CDR3 DNA sequence: TGTGCCAGCAGCTACGGACAGGGGGGTGGCTACACCTTC.

This clonotype was seen more than once but under ten times. The V call is TRBV20-1, the J call TRBJ1-2; a possible D gene is TRBD1 (5 bases). CDR1 and CDR2 from the germline V gene are DFQATT and SNEGSKA (reference sequence). Trimming removed 6 bases from V and 8 bases from J, with 16 bases in between. The CDR3 covers 12 residues. The CDR3 DNA follows: TGCAGTGCCCTGGACGGGGGAGAGGGCTACACCTTC. Residues: CSALDGGEGYTF.

Turning to this clonotype: This may be a read error: a much more frequent sequence differs by one nucleotide. The rearrangement uses TRBV5-1 and TRBJ2-7; perhaps TRBD2 as D (5 bases). This CDR3 comprises 15 residues. V shed 5 bases and J shed 0 bases, with 15 bases lying between them. CDR1 is SGHRS and CDR2 is YFSETQ in the germline V gene. The DNA of the CDR3 is TGCGCCAGCAGATTCAGAGCGGATAACTCCTACGAGCAGTACGTC. Translated: CASRFRADNSYEQYV.

This clonotype was detected only a few times. The chain couples TRBV7-2 to TRBJ1-2; the D gene is possibly TRBD1 (5 bases). CDR1 and CDR2 from the germline V gene are SGHTA and FQGNSA. The ends were cut back, 1 base at V and 6 bases at J, with 15 bases in the middle. The CDR3 contains 15 residues. The CDR3 loop reads CASSLGGSGTHGYTF. CDR3 sequence (DNA): TGTGCCAGCAGCTTAGGGGGTTCAGGGACCCATGGCTACACCTTC.

The chain employs TRBV3-1 and TRBJ1-5; D not resolved. Germline V gene data show CDR1 as LGHDT and CDR2 as YNNKEL (reference sequence). This CDR3 contains 13 residues. V was trimmed by 4 bases and J by 3 bases, leaving 7 bases between them. CDR3 sequence (DNA): TGTGCCAGCAGCCCGTGGTTCAATCAGCCCCAGCATTTT. Protein sequence: CASSPWFNQPQHF.

The CDR3 spells CASSRGVAETQYF. In DNA, the CDR3 is TGTGCCAGCAGCCGGGGGGTGGCAGAGACCCAGTACTTC. The chain has TRBV11-2 and TRBJ2-5, with 7 bases fitting TRBD2. With V trimmed by 5 bases and J by 4 bases, 4 bases remained unmatched. Germline CDR1 SGHAT, CDR2 FQNNGV. The CDR3 extends over 13 amino acids.

This clonotype was counted many times. The chain employs TRBV5-1 and TRBJ1-5; 9 bases map to TRBD1. This CDR3 comprises 15 residues. Trimming took 0 bases from V and 6 from J; bases not matched to a gene: 4. The V gene's germline CDR1 is SGHRS and CDR2 YFSETQ. CDR3 sequence reads: CASSLGDRDRQPQHF. The CDR3, as DNA: TGCGCCAGCAGCTTGGGGGACAGGGACCGTCAGCCCCAGCATTTT.

The rearrangement joins TRBV10-3 to TRBJ2-7; D is possibly TRBD2 (6 bases). This CDR3 spans 14 amino acids. Germline-derived CDR1 and CDR2 are ENHRY and SYGVKD. Trimming pared 0 bases from V and 4 bases from J, leaving 10 bases between. CDR3 loop: CAISESGGWYEQYF. The CDR3 bases are TGTGCCATCAGTGAGTCCGGGGGATGGTACGAGCAGTACTTC.

The chain couples TRBV12-3 or TRBV12-4 to TRBJ1-6; possible D gene TRBD1, 6 bases. V lost 6 bases to trimming and J lost 7 bases, with 16 bases between them. The CDR3 loop spans 15 amino acids. The CDR3 coding sequence is TGTGCCAGCAGACCAGGACAGACGAGCAATTCACCCCTCCACTTT. Its protein product is CASRPGQTSNSPLHF.

This clonotype was picked up one time. V and J are TRBV12-3 or TRBV12-4 and TRBJ1-2, with 7 bases matching TRBD1. The CDR3 covers 16 residues. The trim removed 5 bases at V and 0 bases at J, leaving 9 bases unmatched. The CDR3 is CASSPGQPLANYGYTF. DNA for the CDR3: TGTGCCAGCAGTCCGGGACAGCCCCTAGCTAACTATGGCTACACCTTC.

This clonotype has just one count. CDR3 protein: CAWGGLIRAAYNEQFF. The DNA of the CDR3 is TGTGCCTGGGGGGGCTTGATCCGTGCAGCTTACAATGAGCAGTTCTTC. The chain joins TRBV30 to TRBJ2-1; D is possibly TRBD1 (6 bases). V was clipped by 5 bases and J by 4 bases, with 21 bases between them. The CDR3 spans 16 residues. Germline CDR1 GTSNPN, CDR2 SVGIG (reference sequence).

This clonotype appeared a few times. This sequence joins TRBV15 and TRBJ1-5; possibly TRBD1 for D (6 bases). This CDR3 spans 15 amino acids. V was cut by 0 bases and J by 5 bases, with 11 bases left in between. In germline, CDR1 is LNHNV, CDR2 YYDKDF (reference sequence). The CDR3 coding sequence is TGTGCCACCAGCAGAGATCTGGGGGCGGATCAGCCCCAGCATTTT. Translated: CATSRDLGADQPQHF.

The V and J genes are TRBV20-1 and TRBJ2-5, with 7 bases that match TRBD1. Germline V CDR1 and CDR2: DFQATT, SNEGSKA (reference sequence). Losses at the gene ends were 5 bases for V and 11 bases for J; bases not matched to a gene: 14. The CDR3 runs 13 residues. DNA of the CDR3: TGCAGTGCTTCGACAGGGACCTACGGGGAGCAGTACTTC. It is translated as CSASTGTYGEQYF.

In this sample, this clonotype turned up many times. V is TRBV27 and J is TRBJ2-3; 7 positions match TRBD2. CDR3 size: 15 residues. Germline-derived CDR1 and CDR2 are MNHEY and SMNVEV (reference sequence). Trimming at V came to 7 bases and at J to 4 bases, leaving 11 bases not matched to a gene. CDR3 DNA sequence: TGTGCCAGCACCCCCCGTGGGGGGGTAGCAGATACGCAGTATTTT. Its protein is CASTPRGGVADTQYF.

The CDR3: CASSGSGGRSYEQYF. The CDR3 nucleotides are TGTGCCAGCAGTGGTAGCGGGGGTCGCTCCTACGAGCAGTACTTC. J is TRBJ2-7 and V is TRBV2; TRBD2 matches 9 bases. The CDR3 runs to 15 residues. The J segment lost 0 bases and the V segment lost 4 bases, leaving 4 bases of the junction unmatched. Germline CDR1 SNHLY, CDR2 FYNNEI. The whole variable domain, filled in from reference TRBV2 and TRBJ2-7, reads EPEVTQTPSHQVTQMGQEVILRCVPISNHLYFYWYRQILGQKVEFLVSFYNNEISEKSEIFDDQFSVERPDGSNFTLKIRSTKLEDSAMYFCASSGSGGRSYEQYFGPGTRLTVT.

In regard to this clonotype: One junction end does not reproduce the germline sequence, and a read error may be involved. J is TRBJ2-7 and V is TRBV6-6; the match to TRBD1 covers 8 bases. In germline, CDR1 is MNHNY, CDR2 SVGAGI (reference sequence). The CDR3 consists of 15 residues. The chain's CDR3 is CACSDGQGPGYEQYF. CDR3 nucleotides: TGTGCCTGCAGTGACGGACAGGGCCCTGGTTACGAGCAGTACTTC.

J is TRBJ2-4 and V is TRBV20-1; 7 bases line up with TRBD2. The length of the CDR3 is 14 residues. The J segment lost 13 bases and the V segment lost 3 bases, leaving 15 bases of the junction unmatched. Germline V gives CDR1 DFQATT, CDR2 SNEGSKA (reference sequence). In DNA, the CDR3 is TGCAGTGCTAGTGAAGCTAGCGGCCCCCGGGAGCAGTACTTC. As protein: CSASEASGPREQYF.

This clonotype was seen a few times. This sequence joins TRBV3-1 and TRBJ2-7; 8 bases align to TRBD2. This CDR3 region has 15 residues. Per germline, CDR1 LGHDT and CDR2 YNNKEL (reference sequence). Losses at the gene ends were 9 bases for V and 5 bases for J; bases not matched to a gene: 15. The chain's CDR3 is CASQRPGTSSDEQYF. The CDR3 region has the DNA TGTGCCAGTCAACGACCCGGGACTAGTAGCGACGAGCAGTACTTC.

The CDR3 sequence is CSASLIEQGTDTQYF. The CDR3 coding sequence is TGCAGTGCTTCTTTAATTGAACAGGGCACAGATACGCAGTATTTT. The rearrangement uses TRBV20-1 and TRBJ2-3, with a possible D match to TRBD1 (5 bases). The germline CDR1 and CDR2 sequences are DFQATT and SNEGSKA (reference sequence). V dropped 5 bases and J dropped 1 base, with 16 bases sitting between them. The CDR3 is 15 amino acids.

This clonotype was seen ten or more times. The CDR3 coding sequence is TGCAGCGTTCTGACAGGTTATAGCTCCTACGAGCAGTACTTC. Residues: CSVLTGYSSYEQYF. The chain has TRBV29-1 and TRBJ2-7, with D maybe TRBD1 (6 bases). This CDR3 has 14 amino acids. V was cut by 5 bases and J by 0 bases, with 14 bases left in between. Germline values: CDR1 SQVTM, CDR2 ANQGSEA.

In this sample, this clonotype turned up once. DNA of the CDR3: TGTGCCAGCAGTCTCCTCGGACAGGGGGCAATTGGCGGCTACACCTTC. This gives the protein CASSLLGQGAIGGYTF. The V and J genes are TRBV28 and TRBJ1-2; TRBD1 matches at 11 bases. Germline CDR1 MDHEN, CDR2 SYDVKM. V lost 5 bases to trimming and J lost 8 bases; unmatched junction nucleotides: 13. The CDR3 loop spans 16 amino acids.

The chain has TRBV29-1 and TRBJ2-2; maybe TRBD2 (5 bases). The CDR3 has 12 amino acids. CDR1 and CDR2 from the germline V gene are SQVTM and ANQGSEA. V shed 7 bases and J shed 6 bases, with 12 bases lying between them. The CDR3 loop reads CSAIRRPGELFF. The CDR3 nucleotides read TGCAGCGCCATACGGAGGCCCGGGGAGCTGTTTTTT.

This clonotype was detected only a few times. J is TRBJ2-3 and V is TRBV20-1; 10 bases fit TRBD2. V trimming: 2 bases; J trimming: 5 bases; junction bases outside the gene matches: 10. Germline V gene data show CDR1 as DFQATT and CDR2 as SNEGSKA (reference sequence). The CDR3 has 16 amino acids. Written as DNA, the CDR3 is TGCAGTGCTAGATCAGGGACTAGCGCAACACAAGATACGCAGTATTTT. This sequence encodes CSARSGTSATQDTQYF.

The gene calls are TRBV5-6 and TRBJ2-7, with 13 bases lining up with TRBD2. The V and J ends lost 4 bases and 5 bases, in that order; junction bases with no gene match: 18. Germline-derived CDR1 and CDR2 are SGHDT and YYEEEE. The length of the CDR3 is 19 residues. CDR3 sequence (DNA): TGTGCCAGCAGCGGACGACTAGCGGGAGGTTCCGTGTCGCGTGACGAGCAGTACTTC. Encoded protein: CASSGRLAGGSVSRDEQYF.